This T cell receptor beta chain was sequenced in a study of cytomegalovirus exposure and HLA in healthy donors. Between the trimmed V and J ends, which lost 1 base and 1 base, there was a span of 8 bases. CDR3 size: 15 residues. CDR1 SEHNR and CDR2 FQNEAQ come from the germline V gene (reference sequence). As concerns this clone: No antigen is known for it.

General observations from the study: A later analysis, which compared TCR beta chains of equal frequency, found the HLA-associated ones more clonally expanded. V- and J-gene trimming in TCR beta was tied to a missense DCLRE1C variant by an analysis performed later. In a later analysis, at a false discovery rate of 0.05, roughly 17,000 TCR beta sequences matched HLA alleles. Follow-up analysis seemed to connect common viral pathogens with several of the most significant clusters identified.

The primer mix had 60 Vbeta and 13 Jbeta primers. Here immunoSEQ multiplex PCR was the method, and the copy in TCRdb shows in-frame clones only, minus some. The sample comprises about 120,000 clones, roughly 71% of which are singletons, and about 2.7% rests with the top ten. The TCR sequence derives from a woman aged 40 to 50 in good health and CMV-seropositive. The chain is built from TRBV7-9 and TRBJ1-5; D is perhaps TRBD1 (6 bases). Sequencing was performed on PBMCs. The CDR3 is CASSLDRVSNQPQHF. The CDR3 nucleotides are TGTGCCAGCAGCTTAGACAGGGTAAGCAATCAGCCCCAGCATTTT.